A selection of T cell receptor beta chains follows, all from one sample in a study of shared T cell receptors in the human thymus. The data were produced by immunoSEQ multiplex PCR, yet TCRdb's version contains in-frame clones alone and is incomplete. The table has approximately 760,000 clones, over 75% seen once. The same data also contributed to another study, on human thymus T cells.

Sequencing was done on a sample of thymocytes. These receptors all stem from a girl less than two years old with a congenital heart defect. Each CDR3 is given with its conserved first and last residue. A D gene is named only where the DNA matches it firmly. Size is stated for part of the rows, as once, few or many counts, or as a class when the clone is expanded.

TRBJ2-7 | TRBV6-1 | NA | NA | CASSEGVPYEQYF | TGTGCCAGCAGTGAAGGCGTTCCCTACGAGCAGTACTTC
TRBJ2-5 | TRBV5-1 | NA | TRBD2 | CASSFTSAGETQYF | TGCGCCAGCAGCTTCACTAGCGCGGGAGAGACCCAGTACTTC
TRBJ1-3 | TRBV5-1 | NA | NA | CASSLSSAREGPGNTIYF | TGCGCCAGCAGCTTGTCTTCCGCGAGGGAAGGCCCTGGAAACACCATATATTTT
TRBJ2-3 | TRBV5-4 | few | NA | CASSRGGDTQYF | TGTGCCAGCTCGCGGGGAGGAGATACGCAGTATTTT
TRBJ2-1 | TRBV7-3 | NA | TRBD2 | CASSKKRGVGNEQFF | TGTGCCAGCAGCAAAAAGCGGGGGGTCGGCAATGAGCAGTTCTTC
TRBJ1-1 | TRBV11-3 | NA | NA | CASSLNPAYEAFF | TGTGCCAGCAGCTTAAACCCCGCCTATGAAGCTTTCTTT
TRBJ1-2 | TRBV18 | NA | TRBD1 | CASSPGTGPFRDYGYTF | TGTGCCAGCTCACCCGGGACAGGGCCGTTCCGTGACTATGGCTACACCTTC
TRBJ2-1 | TRBV5-1 | NA | TRBD2 | CASSLRSSGGAPLVNEQFF | TGCGCCAGCAGCTTGCGGTCTAGCGGGGGGGCCCCGTTAGTCAATGAGCAGTTCTTC
TRBJ1-2 | TRBV9 | NA | NA | CASSPGAGADDYGYTF | TGTGCCAGCAGCCCGGGCGCTGGGGCGGACGACTATGGCTACACCTTC
TRBJ1-1 | TRBV6-5 | NA | NA | CASSPASLNTEAFF | TGTGCCAGCAGCCCCGCGTCCCTGAACACTGAAGCTTTCTTT
TRBJ2-7 | TRBV27 | few | TRBD2 | CASRVRWDYLTYEQYF | TGTGCCAGCCGGGTTCGTTGGGACTACTTAACCTACGAGCAGTACTTC
TRBJ1-3 | TRBV5-6 | NA | NA | CASSFRGRHSSGNTIYF | TGTGCCAGCAGCTTTCGTGGCAGGCATAGCTCTGGAAACACCATATATTTT
TRBJ1-5 | TRBV5-6 | NA | NA | CASSLGVNQPQHF | TGTGCCAGCAGCTTGGGAGTCAATCAGCCCCAGCATTTT
TRBJ2-3 | TRBV7-2 | NA | NA | CASFLKGNSTDTQYF | TGTGCCAGCTTCCTTAAGGGGAACTCCACAGATACGCAGTATTTT
TRBJ2-3 | TRBV29-1 | once | NA | CSVRRGPGTDTQYF | TGCAGCGTCCGACGGGGTCCGGGCACAGATACGCAGTATTTT
TRBJ2-4 | TRBV4-1 | NA | TRBD1 | CASSHFPGPGDRVIGGIQYF | TGCGCCAGCAGCCACTTCCCAGGGCCCGGGGACAGGGTAATTGGGGGCATTCAGTACTTC
TRBJ2-3 | TRBV28 | NA | TRBD2 | CASSSTPRLAGSSRVGQYF | TGTGCCAGCAGTTCGACCCCCCGACTAGCGGGGTCTTCCCGGGTAGGGCAGTATTTT